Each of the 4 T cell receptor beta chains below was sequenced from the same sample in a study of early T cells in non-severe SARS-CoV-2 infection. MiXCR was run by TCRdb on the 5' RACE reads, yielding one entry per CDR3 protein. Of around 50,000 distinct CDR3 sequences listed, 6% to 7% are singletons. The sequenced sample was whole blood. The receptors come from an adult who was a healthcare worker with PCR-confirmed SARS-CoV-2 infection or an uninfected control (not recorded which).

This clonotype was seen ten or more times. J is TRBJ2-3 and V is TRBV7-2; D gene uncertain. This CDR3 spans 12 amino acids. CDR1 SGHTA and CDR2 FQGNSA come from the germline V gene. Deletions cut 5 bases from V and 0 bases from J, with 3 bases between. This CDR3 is CASSVSTDTQYF. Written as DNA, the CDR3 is TGTGCCAGCAGCGTAAGCACAGATACGCAGTATTTT. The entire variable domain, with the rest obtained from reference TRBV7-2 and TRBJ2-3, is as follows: GAGVSQSPSNKVTEKGKDVELRCDPISGHTALYWYRQSLGQGLEFLIYFQGNSAPDKSGLPSDRFSAERTGGSVSTLTIQRTQQEDSAVYLCASSVSTDTQYFGPGTRLTVL.

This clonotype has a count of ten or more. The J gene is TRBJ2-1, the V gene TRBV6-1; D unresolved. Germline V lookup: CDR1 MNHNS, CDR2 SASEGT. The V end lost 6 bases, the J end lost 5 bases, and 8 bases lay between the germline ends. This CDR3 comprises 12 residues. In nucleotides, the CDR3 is TGTGCCAGCAGACTCACCAACAATGAGCAGTTCTTC. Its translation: CASRLTNNEQFF.

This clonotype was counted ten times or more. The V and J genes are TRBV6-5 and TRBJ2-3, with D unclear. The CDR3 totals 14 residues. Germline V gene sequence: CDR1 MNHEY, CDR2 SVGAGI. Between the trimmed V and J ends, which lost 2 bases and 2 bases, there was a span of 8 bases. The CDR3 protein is CASSYGENTDTQYF. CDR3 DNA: TGTGCCAGCAGTTACGGGGAAAACACAGATACGCAGTATTTT.

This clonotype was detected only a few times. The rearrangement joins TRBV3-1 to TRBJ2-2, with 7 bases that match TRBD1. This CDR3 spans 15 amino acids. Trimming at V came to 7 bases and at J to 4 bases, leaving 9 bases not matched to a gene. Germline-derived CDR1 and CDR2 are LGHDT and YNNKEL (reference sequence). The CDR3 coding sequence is TGTGCCAGCACCCCAGGGGGTCGATTCACCGGGGAGCTGTTTTTT. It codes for CASTPGGRFTGELFF.